Described below is a single T cell receptor beta chain sequence and its context. This sample is part of a study of blood T cell repertoires in COVID-19. Study-wide background: Researchers got acute and convalescent COVID-19 samples from the United States, Italy and Spain. T cells, B-cell-depleted T cells, or PBMCs provided the cDNA or gDNA that served as material.

CDR1 is GTSNPN and CDR2 is SVGIG in the germline V gene (reference sequence). The CDR3 is 14 residues long. V was clipped by 3 bases and J by 8 bases; unmatched bases: 9. Authors' data handling: Nucleated cell number was recorded as an estimate derived from reference gene primer amplification. Assay used: immunoSEQ multiplex PCR; TCRdb lists only in-frame clones, some missing. V and J calls and clone size are given by that table; D and trimming were obtained from the DNA. Among 130,000 or so clones listed, just over 85% were seen once. Sequencing used peripheral blood. The sequence came from a man aged 35 to 55 with acute or convalescent COVID-19. This rearrangement joins TRBV30 to TRBJ1-1, with TRBD1 matching 10 bases. The CDR3 region has the DNA TGTGCCTGGAGCGCCGACAGGGGGCGGGACGAAGCTTTCTTT. This gives the protein CAWSADRGRDEAFF. The full variable domain, its missing parts supplied by reference TRBV30 and TRBJ1-1, is SQTIHQWPATLVQPVGSPLSLECTVEGTSNPNLYWYRQAAGRGLQLLFYSVGIGQISSEVPQNLSASRPQDRQFILSSKKLLLSDSGFYLCAWSADRGRDEAFFGQGTRLTVV.